This TCR beta chain was recorded in a study of T cell responses to AZD1222 COVID-19 vaccine. Overall study: Second doses that came at about 4 or about 12 weeks were put together.

Only in-frame clones appear in the TCRdb table, and some are missing; sequencing was by immunoSEQ multiplex PCR. The table includes 110,000 to 150,000 clones, 92% detected once. The CDR3 length is 16 residues. The V gene's germline CDR1 is MNHEY and CDR2 SVGEGT. V was shortened by 0 bases and J by 1 base, with 12 bases between the two germline ends. Overall study findings and caveats: Only six people who got AZD1222 tested seropositive at baseline. Reports say nearly half of spike-specific TCRs go after unmutated variant regions. Sampling that yielded the repertoires occurred only after the peak T cell response.

This clone appeared many times. What it binds is not known. The sequencing used peripheral blood, collected on day 0 of AZD1222 vaccination. The origin of this receptor is an adult in good health. The chain recombines TRBV6-2 or TRBV6-3 with TRBJ1-2; D may be TRBD1 (5 bases). The CDR3 bases are TGTGCCAGCAGTTACTCGATAAGGGGTGTTAACTATGGCTACACCTTC. This codes for CASSYSIRGVNYGYTF.